This TCR beta chain is drawn from a study of shared clonotypes between healthy human individuals (dated by TCRdb to 2018 to 2020). Looking at the study overall: The cohort comprised a couple of women and a few men aged 18 to 49 years. To increase sequencing depth and limit assay-specific biases, different laboratories used diverse techniques to prepare libraries and sequence TCR repertoires. To estimate repertoire size and how much clonotype sharing occurs between individuals, the study deeply sequenced the blood TCR repertoires of five healthy adults. For each donor, CD4 naive and CD4 memory were each run on three plates, CD8 naive on two plates, and CD8 memory on one plate. Per donor, leukapheresis produced somewhere between about 0.85 and 10 billion PBMCs.

Trimming leaves V shorter by 5 bases and J shorter by 8 bases, with the junction holding 12 bases beyond the gene matches. CDR1 SGHVS and CDR2 FQNEAQ were looked up in the germline V gene. From cysteine to phenylalanine, the CDR3 is 16 amino acids long. The sequence is cut down to CDR3 DNA, 48 bases in frame from base 1. The donors were healthy, HIV-negative adults with no recently reported acute infections or vaccinations. All donors were Caucasian adults living in Nashville, Tennessee, USA. CD4+ T cells were enriched by magnetic negative selection, after which naive cells were positively selected on CD45RA and the negative fraction was taken as the memory subset. Blood was obtained by leukapheresis, after which PBMCs were separated by Ficoll-Histopaque density gradient centrifugation and cryopreserved in liquid nitrogen vapor phase. Purity and quantity of every magnetically sorted T cell population were checked by analytical flow cytometry. Genomic DNA was isolated from every sorted fraction and measured by UV absorbance on a Nanodrop 2000c.

Using the deep immunoSEQ assay, TCR CDR3 regions were amplified from genomic DNA by multiplex PCR. For each cell subset, the extracted genomic DNA was distributed evenly across all wells of several immunoSEQ 96-well plates, and each plate served as one replicate. For sorted subsets, around 200 ng genomic DNA, equal to 25,000 to 35,000 T cell genomes, was loaded into each replicate PCR. Purified libraries were measured with a Qubit 3.0 fluorometer, size-checked on a Bioanalyzer 2100, and measured again with the KAPA Library Quantification kit. Each immunoSEQ 96-well plate was sequenced on its own single-read 150-cycle Illumina NextSeq 550 flow cell. Processing in the source paper ran as follows. Because only junctional sequences without quality scores were contained in the immunoSEQ output, filtering matching that applied to full-length reads could not be performed. Sequences were annotated with PyIR, a Python wrapper for IgBLAST v1.9, using IMGT germline references to assign V/J genes and CDR3. Reads with weak V/J assignments (E-value above 1e-6), missing CDR3, stop codons, out-of-frame junctions, or ambiguous translated residues were removed. V3J clonotypes were defined as sequences sharing an identical inferred V gene, J gene, and CDR3 amino acid sequence. The percentage overlap between two repertoires was calculated by dividing the number of shared unique clonotypes by the size of the smaller repertoire. Repertoire richness was assessed with RTK rarefaction, the Chao1 estimator, and Recon v2.1 estimates of unobserved clonotypes. Generation probabilities for all TCRbeta clonotypes obtained by the gDNA method from a handful of donors were computed using OLGA. In TCRdb, the immuneACCESS table is reduced to in-frame sequences with V and J assigned. These tables do not hold every clone; where another copy was compared, an unresolved V gene accounts for under half, and the others remain unexplained. That table supplies the V and J calls and clone size; D and trimming were determined from the DNA. In this sample the table shows over a million clones, over 95% of which occur a single time. Of the sample, roughly 1.1% falls within the top ten clones.

As regards this clone: Its recognized antigen is unknown. No much larger clone is present one base from it, and per-base qualities are unavailable.

Results the study describes overall, beyond this receptor: Even with the large sequencing depth, rarefaction of the sorted-subset datasets indicated that sequencing was incomplete. Naive subsets generally had larger estimated clonotype richness than memory subsets did. Pairwise subsampling indicated that sequencing depth was expected to affect the degree of clonotype sharing among donors. Compared with non-shared clonotypes, the clonotypes found in all four sorted-subset donors had higher generation probabilities. The small number of donors limited the genetic and exposure-history diversity represented. When a few donors were compared, the shared fraction of clonotypes was around 5.1% for naive CD4, roughly 3.4% for naive CD8, 2% to 2.5% for memory CD4, and 0.35% to 0.4% for memory CD8. Only blood was sampled, and tissue TCR repertoires likely differ from those in blood.

This clonotype was sampled from a man aged 25-45 years in good health. The rearrangement combines TRBV7-8 with TRBJ2-4; the junction holds 10 bases that match TRBD1. Sequencing was done on a sample of naive CD4+ T cells sorted from blood. Taken with the paper, the label for cell subset or site translates to: CD45RA+ positively selected. CDR3 region: CASSKGQGGGGDIQYF. Here is the DNA: TGTGCCAGCAGCAAAGGACAGGGGGGAGGTGGTGACATTCAGTACTTC.